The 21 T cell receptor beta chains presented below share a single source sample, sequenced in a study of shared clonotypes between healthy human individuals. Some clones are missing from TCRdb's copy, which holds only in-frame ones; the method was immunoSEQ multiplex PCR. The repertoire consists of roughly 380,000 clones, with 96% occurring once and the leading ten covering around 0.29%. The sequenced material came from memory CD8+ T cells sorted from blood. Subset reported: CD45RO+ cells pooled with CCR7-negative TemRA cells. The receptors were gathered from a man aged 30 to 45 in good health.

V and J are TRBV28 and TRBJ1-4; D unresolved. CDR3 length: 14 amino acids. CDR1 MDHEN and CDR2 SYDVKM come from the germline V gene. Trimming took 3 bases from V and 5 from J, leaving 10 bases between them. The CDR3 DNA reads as TGTGCCAGCAGTTTCGGCGGGCGAAATGAAAAACTGTTTTTT. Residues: CASSFGGRNEKLFF.

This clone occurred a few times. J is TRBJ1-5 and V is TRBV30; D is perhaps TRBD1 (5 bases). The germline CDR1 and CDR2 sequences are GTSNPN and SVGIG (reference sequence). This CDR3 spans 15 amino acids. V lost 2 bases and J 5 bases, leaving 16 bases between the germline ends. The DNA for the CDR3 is TGTGCCTGGAGTCGGTCGGGACCGTACGATCAGCCCCAGCATTTT. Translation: CAWSRSGPYDQPQHF.

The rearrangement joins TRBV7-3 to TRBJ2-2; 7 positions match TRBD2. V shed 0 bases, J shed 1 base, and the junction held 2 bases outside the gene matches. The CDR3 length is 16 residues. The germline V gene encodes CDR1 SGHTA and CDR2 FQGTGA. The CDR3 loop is CASSLTASGNTGELFF. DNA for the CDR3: TGTGCCAGCAGCTTAACTGCTAGCGGGAACACCGGGGAGCTGTTTTTT. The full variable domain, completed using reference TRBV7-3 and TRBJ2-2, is GAGVSQTPSNKVTEKGKYVELRCDPISGHTALYWYRQSLGQGPEFLIYFQGTGAADDSGLPNDRFFAVRPEGSVSTLKIQRTERGDSAVYLCASSLTASGNTGELFFGEGSRLTVL.

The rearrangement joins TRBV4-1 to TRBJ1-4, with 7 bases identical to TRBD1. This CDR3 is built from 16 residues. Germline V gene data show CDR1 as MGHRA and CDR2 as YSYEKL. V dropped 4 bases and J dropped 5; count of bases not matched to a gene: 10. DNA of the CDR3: TGCGCCAGCAGCCCCTTAGGGCAGGGGGAAAATGAAAAACTGTTTTTT. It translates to CASSPLGQGENEKLFF.

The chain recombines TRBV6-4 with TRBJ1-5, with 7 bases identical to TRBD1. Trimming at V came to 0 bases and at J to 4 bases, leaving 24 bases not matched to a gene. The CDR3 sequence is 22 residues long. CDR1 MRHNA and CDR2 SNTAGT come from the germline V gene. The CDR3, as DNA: TGTGCCAGCAGTGACTCCCTCCCTCTACCCCAAACCCTGGACAGGTTGAATCAGCCCCAGCATTTT. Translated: CASSDSLPLPQTLDRLNQPQHF.

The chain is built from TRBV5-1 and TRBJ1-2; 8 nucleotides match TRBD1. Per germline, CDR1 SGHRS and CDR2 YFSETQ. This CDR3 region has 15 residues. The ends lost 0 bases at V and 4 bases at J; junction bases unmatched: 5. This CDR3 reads CASSLAIDRGYGYTF. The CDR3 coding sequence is TGCGCCAGCAGCTTGGCTATAGACAGGGGCTATGGCTACACCTTC.

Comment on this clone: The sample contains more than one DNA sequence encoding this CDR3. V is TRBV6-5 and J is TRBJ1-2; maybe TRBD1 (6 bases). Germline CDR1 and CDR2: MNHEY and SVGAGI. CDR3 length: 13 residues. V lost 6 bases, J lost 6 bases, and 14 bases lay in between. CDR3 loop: CASRPGGRNGYTF. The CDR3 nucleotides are TGTGCCAGCAGGCCGGGGGGCAGAAATGGCTACACCTTC.

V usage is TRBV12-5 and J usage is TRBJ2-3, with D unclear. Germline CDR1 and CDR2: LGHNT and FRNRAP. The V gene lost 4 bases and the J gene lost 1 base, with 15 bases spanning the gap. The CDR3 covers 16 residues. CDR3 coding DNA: TGTGCTAGTGGTTATACGGACGTCGGTGGCACAGATACGCAGTATTTT. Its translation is CASGYTDVGGTDTQYF.

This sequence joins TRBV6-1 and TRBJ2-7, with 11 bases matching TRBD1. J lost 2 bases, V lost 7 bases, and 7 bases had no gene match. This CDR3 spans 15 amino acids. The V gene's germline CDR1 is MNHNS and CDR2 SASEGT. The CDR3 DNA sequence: TGTGCCAGCATGGACAGGGGGCTAGAAACCTACGAGCAGTACTTC. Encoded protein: CASMDRGLETYEQYF.

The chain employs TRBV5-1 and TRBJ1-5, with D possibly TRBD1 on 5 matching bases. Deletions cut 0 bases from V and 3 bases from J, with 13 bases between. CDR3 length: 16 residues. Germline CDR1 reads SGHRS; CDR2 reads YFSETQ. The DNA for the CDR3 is TGCGCCAGCAGCTTGGGCGACGGGGACTCCAATCAGCCCCAGCATTTT. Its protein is CASSLGDGDSNQPQHF. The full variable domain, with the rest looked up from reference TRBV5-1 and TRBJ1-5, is KAGVTQTPRYLIKTRGQQVTLSCSPISGHRSVSWYQQTPGQGLQFLFEYFSETQRNKGNFPGRFSGRQFSNSRSEMNVSTLELGDSALYLCASSLGDGDSNQPQHFGDGTRLSIL.

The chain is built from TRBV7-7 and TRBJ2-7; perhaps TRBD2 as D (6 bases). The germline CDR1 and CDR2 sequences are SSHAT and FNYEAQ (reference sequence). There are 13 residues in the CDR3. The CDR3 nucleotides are TGTGCTAGTCCCTTCCGGGAGACCTACGAGCAGTACTTC. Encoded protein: CASPFRETYEQYF.

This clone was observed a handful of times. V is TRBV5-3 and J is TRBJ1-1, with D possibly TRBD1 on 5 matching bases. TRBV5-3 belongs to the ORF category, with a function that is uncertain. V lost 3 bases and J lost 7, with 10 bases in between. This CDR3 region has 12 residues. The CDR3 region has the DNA TGTGCCAGAAGCTCCGCGAGGGGTGAAGCTTTCTTT. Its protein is CARSSARGEAFF.

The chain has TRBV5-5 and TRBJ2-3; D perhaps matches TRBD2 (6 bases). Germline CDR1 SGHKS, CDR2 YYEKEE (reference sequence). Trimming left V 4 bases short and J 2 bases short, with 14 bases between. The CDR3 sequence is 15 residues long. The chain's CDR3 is CASSTVWGVTDTQYF. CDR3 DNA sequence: TGTGCCAGCAGCACTGTGTGGGGGGTCACAGATACGCAGTATTTT.

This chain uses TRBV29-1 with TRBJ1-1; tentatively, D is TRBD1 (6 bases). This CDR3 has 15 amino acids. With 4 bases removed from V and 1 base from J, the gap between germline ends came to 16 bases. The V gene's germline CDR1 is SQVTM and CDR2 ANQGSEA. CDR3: CSVGSFGGRNTEAFF. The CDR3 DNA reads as TGCAGCGTTGGGTCGTTCGGGGGCCGGAACACTGAAGCTTTCTTT.

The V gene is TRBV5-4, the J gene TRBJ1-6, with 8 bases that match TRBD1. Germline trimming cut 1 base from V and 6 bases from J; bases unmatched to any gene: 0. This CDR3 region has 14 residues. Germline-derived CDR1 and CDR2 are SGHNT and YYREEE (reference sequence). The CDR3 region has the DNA TGTGCCAGCAGCTTGCAGGGGGCTAATTCACCCCTCCACTTT. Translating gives CASSLQGANSPLHF.

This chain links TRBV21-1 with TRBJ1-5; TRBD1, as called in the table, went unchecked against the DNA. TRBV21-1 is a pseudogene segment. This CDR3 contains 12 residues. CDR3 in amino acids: CASSQGCQPQHF. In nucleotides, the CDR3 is TGTGCCAGCAGTCAGGGGTGCCAGCCCCAGCATTTT.

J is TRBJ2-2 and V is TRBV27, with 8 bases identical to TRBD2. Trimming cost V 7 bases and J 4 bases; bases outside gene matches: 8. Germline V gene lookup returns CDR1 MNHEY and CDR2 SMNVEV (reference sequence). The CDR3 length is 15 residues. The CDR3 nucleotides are TGTGCCAGCAAATCAGCGGGAGTTTTCACCGGGGAGCTGTTTTTT. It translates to CASKSAGVFTGELFF.

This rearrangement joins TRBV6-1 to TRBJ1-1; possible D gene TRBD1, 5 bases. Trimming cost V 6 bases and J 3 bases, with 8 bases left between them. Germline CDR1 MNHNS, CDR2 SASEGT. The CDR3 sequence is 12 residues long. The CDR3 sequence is CASSREHTEAFF. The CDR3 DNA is TGTGCCAGCAGCAGGGAACACACTGAAGCTTTCTTT.

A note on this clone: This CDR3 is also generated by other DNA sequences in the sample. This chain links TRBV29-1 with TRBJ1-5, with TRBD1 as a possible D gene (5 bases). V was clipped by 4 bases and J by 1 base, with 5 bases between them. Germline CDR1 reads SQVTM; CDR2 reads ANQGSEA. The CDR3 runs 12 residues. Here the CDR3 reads CSVGGSNQPQHF. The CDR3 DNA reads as TGCAGCGTTGGGGGGAGCAATCAGCCCCAGCATTTT.

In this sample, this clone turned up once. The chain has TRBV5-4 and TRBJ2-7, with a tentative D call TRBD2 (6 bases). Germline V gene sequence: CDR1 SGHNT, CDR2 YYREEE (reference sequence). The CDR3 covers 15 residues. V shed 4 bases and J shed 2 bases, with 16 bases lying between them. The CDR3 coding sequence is TGTGCCAGCAGCCTGGAGGGGCATACAGCCTACGAGCAGTACTTC. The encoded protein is CASSLEGHTAYEQYF.

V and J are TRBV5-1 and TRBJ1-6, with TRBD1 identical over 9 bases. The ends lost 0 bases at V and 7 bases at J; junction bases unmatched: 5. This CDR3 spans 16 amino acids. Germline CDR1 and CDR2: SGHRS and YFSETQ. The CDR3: CASSLGSGTGNSPLHF. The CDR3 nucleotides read TGCGCCAGCAGCTTGGGCTCCGGGACAGGGAATTCACCCCTCCACTTT.